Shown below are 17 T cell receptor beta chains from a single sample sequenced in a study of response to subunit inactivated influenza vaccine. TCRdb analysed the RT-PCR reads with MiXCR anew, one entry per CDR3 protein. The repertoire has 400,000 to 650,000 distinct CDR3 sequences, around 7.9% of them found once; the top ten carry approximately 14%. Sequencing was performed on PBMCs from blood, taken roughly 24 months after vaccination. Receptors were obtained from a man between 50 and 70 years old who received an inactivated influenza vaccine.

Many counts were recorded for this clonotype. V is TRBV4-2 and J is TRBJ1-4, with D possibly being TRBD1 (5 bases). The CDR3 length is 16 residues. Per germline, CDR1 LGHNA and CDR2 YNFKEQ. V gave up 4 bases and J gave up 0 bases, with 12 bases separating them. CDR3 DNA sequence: TGTGCCAGCAGCCGAGACAGCCCCCCAACTAATGAAAAACTGTTTTTT. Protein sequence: CASSRDSPPTNEKLFF.

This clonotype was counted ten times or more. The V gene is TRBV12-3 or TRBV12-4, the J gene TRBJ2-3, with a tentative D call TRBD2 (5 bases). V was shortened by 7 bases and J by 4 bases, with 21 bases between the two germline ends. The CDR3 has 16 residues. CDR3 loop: CASNPAMRGIPDTQYF. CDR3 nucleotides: TGTGCCAGCAATCCCGCCATGAGAGGGATCCCAGATACGCAGTATTTT.

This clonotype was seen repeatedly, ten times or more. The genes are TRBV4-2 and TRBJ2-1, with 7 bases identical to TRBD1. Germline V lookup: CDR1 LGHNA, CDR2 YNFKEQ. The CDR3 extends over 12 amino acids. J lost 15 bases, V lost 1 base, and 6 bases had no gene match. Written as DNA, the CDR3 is TGTGCCAGCAGCCAAGGACAGGGCAGGACGTTCTTC. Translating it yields CASSQGQGRTFF.

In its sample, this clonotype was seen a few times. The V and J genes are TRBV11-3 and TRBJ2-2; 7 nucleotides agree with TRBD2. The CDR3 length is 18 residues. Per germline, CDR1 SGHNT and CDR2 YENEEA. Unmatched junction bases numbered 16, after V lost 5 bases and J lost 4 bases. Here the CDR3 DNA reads TGTGCCAGCAGCATTGAGACACCCCGACTAGCCGTCACCGGGGAGCTGTTTTTT. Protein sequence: CASSIETPRLAVTGELFF.

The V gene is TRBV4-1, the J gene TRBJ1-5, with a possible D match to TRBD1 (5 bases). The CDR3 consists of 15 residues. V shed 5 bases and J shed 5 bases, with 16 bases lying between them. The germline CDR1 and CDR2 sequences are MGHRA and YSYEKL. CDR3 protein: CASSRDQVNYQPQHF. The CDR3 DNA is TGCGCCAGCAGCAGGGACCAGGTTAATTATCAGCCCCAGCATTTT.

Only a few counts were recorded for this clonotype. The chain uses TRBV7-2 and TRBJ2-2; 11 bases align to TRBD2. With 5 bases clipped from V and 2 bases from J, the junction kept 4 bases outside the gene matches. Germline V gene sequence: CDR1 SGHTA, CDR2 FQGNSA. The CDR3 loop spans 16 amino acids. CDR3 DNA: TGTGCCAGCAGCGTGGGACTAGCGGTTAACACCGGGGAGCTGTTTTTT. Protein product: CASSVGLAVNTGELFF.

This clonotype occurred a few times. The DNA of the CDR3 is TGTGCCAGCGGACCGGGGCCCCAGGCTTTCTTT. Its translation is CASGPGPQAFF. The chain carries TRBV3-1 and TRBJ1-1; D might be TRBD1 (5 bases). This CDR3 spans 11 amino acids. Germline CDR1 is LGHDT and CDR2 is YNNKEL (reference sequence). With 8 bases removed from V and 11 bases from J, the gap between germline ends came to 15 bases.

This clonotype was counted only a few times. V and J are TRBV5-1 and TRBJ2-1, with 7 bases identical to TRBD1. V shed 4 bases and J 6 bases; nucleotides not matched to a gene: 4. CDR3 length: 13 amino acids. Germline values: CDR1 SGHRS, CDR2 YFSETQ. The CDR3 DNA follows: TGCGCCAGCAGCGAAGGGACAGCCAATGAGCAGTTCTTC. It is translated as CASSEGTANEQFF.

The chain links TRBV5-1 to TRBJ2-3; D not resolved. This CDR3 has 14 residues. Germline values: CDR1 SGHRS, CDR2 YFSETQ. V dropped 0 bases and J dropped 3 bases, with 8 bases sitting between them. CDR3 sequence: CASSLVGKTDTQYF. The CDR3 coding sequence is TGCGCCAGCAGCTTGGTAGGGAAGACAGATACGCAGTATTTT.

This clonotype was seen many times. CDR3 sequence (DNA): TGCAGTGCTAGAGATCTAGGACAGGGAGTAGGAGAGACCCAGTACTTC. Amino acid sequence: CSARDLGQGVGETQYF. The V call is TRBV20-1, the J call TRBJ2-5; 8 nucleotides match TRBD1. The V and J ends lost 0 bases and 4 bases, in that order; junction bases with no gene match: 10. In germline, CDR1 is DFQATT, CDR2 SNEGSKA (reference sequence). The CDR3 consists of 16 residues.

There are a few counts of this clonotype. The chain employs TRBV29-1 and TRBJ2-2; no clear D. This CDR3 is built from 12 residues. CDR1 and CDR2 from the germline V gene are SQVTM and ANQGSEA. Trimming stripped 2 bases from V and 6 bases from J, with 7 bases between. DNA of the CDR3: TGCAGCGTTGAAATTATTTCCGGGGAGCTGTTTTTT. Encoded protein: CSVEIISGELFF.

The DNA for the CDR3 is TGTGCCAGCAGCCCCGCCGGGACGGGGAGTTCAGATACGCAGTATTTT. This translates into CASSPAGTGSSDTQYF. The V call is TRBV11-1, the J call TRBJ2-3; D is possibly TRBD1 or TRBD2 (5 bases each). Germline CDR1 SGHAT, CDR2 FQDESV (reference sequence). The CDR3 contains 16 residues. V lost 5 bases to trimming and J lost 4 bases, with 19 bases between them.

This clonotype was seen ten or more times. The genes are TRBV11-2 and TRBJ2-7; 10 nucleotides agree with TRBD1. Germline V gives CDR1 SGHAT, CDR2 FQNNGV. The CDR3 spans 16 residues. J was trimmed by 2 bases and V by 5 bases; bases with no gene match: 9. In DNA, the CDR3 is TGTGCCAGCAGCGCAAATTTTGGACAGGGGGCCTACGAGCAGTACTTC. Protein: CASSANFGQGAYEQYF.

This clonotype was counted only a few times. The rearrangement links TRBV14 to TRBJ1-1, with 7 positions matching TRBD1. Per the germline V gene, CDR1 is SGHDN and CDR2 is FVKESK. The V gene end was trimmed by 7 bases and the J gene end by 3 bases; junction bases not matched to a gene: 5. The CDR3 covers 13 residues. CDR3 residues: CASKGDSHTEAFF. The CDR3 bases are TGTGCCAGCAAGGGGGACAGTCACACTGAAGCTTTCTTT.

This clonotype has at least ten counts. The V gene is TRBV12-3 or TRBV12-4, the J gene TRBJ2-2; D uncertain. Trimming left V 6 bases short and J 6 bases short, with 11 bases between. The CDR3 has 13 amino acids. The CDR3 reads CASRNRPAGELFF. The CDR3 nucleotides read TGTGCCAGCAGAAACCGTCCGGCCGGGGAGCTGTTTTTT.

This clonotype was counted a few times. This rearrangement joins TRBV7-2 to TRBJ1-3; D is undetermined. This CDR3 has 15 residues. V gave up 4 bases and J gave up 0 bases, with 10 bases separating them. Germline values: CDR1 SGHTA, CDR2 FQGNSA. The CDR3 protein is CASSSGPTSGNTIYF. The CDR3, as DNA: TGTGCCAGCAGCTCCGGACCCACCTCTGGAAACACCATATATTTT.

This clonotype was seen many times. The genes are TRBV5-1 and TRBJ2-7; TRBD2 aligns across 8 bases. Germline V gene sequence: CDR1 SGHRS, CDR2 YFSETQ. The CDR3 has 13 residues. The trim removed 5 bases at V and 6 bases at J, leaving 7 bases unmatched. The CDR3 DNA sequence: TGCGCCAGCAGAAGCGGGACTAGTGTCGAGCAGTACTTC. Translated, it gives CASRSGTSVEQYF.